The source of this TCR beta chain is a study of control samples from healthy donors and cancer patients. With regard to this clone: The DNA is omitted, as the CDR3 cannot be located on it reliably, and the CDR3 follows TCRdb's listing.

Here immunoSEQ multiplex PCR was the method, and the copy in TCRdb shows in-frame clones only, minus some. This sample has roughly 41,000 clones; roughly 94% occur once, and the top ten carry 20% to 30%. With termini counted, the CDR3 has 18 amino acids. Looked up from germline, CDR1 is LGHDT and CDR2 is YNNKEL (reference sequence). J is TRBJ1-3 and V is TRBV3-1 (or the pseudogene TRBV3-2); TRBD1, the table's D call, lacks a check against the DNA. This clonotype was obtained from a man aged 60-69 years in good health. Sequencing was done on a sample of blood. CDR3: CASSQDLRAGTGRNTIYF.